This T cell receptor beta chain was sequenced during a study of identical twins. With template switching, a universal primer site was added, and the cDNA carried unique molecular identifiers. TCRdb reprocessed the 5' RACE reads via MiXCR and lists one record per CDR3 protein. This repertoire shows 500,000 to 650,000 distinct CDR3 sequences, about 7% found once; its top ten account for around 1.6%. Study-wide findings and caveats: Twin sharing of out-of-frame TCR alpha was underestimated by models in monozygotic pairs.

Per germline, CDR1 MGHRA and CDR2 YSYEKL. The CDR3 runs to 16 residues. V lost 0 bases and J lost 0, with 11 bases in between. About this clonotype itself: Its cognate antigen is unknown.

The sample was also linked to a second study, of yellow fever vaccine responses in identical twins.

The sample taken for sequencing was PBMCs. This receptor was obtained from a woman between 18 and 29 years old in good health. This chain joins TRBV4-1 and TRBJ1-2; possible D gene TRBD1, 6 bases. This CDR3 reads CASSQEQGKSNYGYTF. The CDR3 DNA sequence: TGCGCCAGCAGCCAAGAACAGGGCAAGTCTAACTATGGCTACACCTTC.